This T cell receptor (beta chain) appears in the sequencing data of a study of T cell responses to AZD1222 COVID-19 vaccine. The study, taken as a whole, reports: Females outnumbered males among donors, who were mostly white British; clonal diversity was possibly underestimated. Regions 160-218 and 743-854 dominated among vaccine-associated CD4 TCRs spanning spike. At study baseline, merely several AZD1222 recipients were seropositive. Nearly half of spike-specific TCRs reportedly target variant regions that are unmutated in the B.1.351 and B.1.1.7 variants.

TCRdb's copy holds only in-frame clones and misses some; the assay was immunoSEQ multiplex PCR. The sample has some 130,000 clones; approximately 91% are singletons. The CDR3 spans 14 residues. Germline V CDR1 and CDR2: LGHNA, YNFKEQ. This clone appeared a single time. Antigen specificity is unknown. This may be a read error: a much more frequent sequence differs by one nucleotide. Other DNA sequences within the sample encode an identical CDR3. The sequence came from an adult in good health. The chain uses TRBV4-2 and TRBJ1-4; D ambiguous. The sample was peripheral blood, taken on day 0 of AZD1222 vaccination. In DNA, the CDR3 is TGTGCTAGCAGCTCAAGCAGCATGGATGAAAAACTGTTTTTT. It is translated as CASSSSSMDEKLFF.